Listed below are T cell receptor beta chains from one sample, sequenced in a study of cytomegalovirus exposure and HLA in healthy donors. Assay: immunoSEQ multiplex PCR; the TCRdb copy retains only in-frame clones and omits some. The repertoire holds about 140,000 clones, with approximately 82% as singletons. Sequencing was carried out using PBMCs. The source of these receptors is a middle-aged woman in good health and CMV-seronegative. Both conserved end residues are trimmed from each CDR3. Part of the rows lack a size; the others show once, few, many or a class for expanded clones.

TRBV9,-,ASSAAGARVGEQY
TRBV28,-,ASHTGTRQPQH
TRBV6-5,-,ASSSGQTGGGSEAF
TRBV2,-,ASSEGARQETQY
TRBV5-6,once,ASSLEMGSSFSSDGYT
TRBV4-3,-,ASSQLASGDTQY
TRBV5-4,-,ASGLAGGSDTQY
TRBV5-5,-,ASSPQGTGLNEKLF
TRBV19,few,ASRIRGNNEQF
TRBV28,-,ASSREHEQF
TRBV10-1,-,ASSESRGPEGDTQY
TRBV23-1,-,ASSARTGGMNTEAF
TRBV10-3,-,AISGTVLREKLF
TRBV20-1,-,STGMPEQY
TRBV7-2,-,ASSLAPRLAGGFSYEQY
TRBV30,-,ARQRDFQSDTQY
TRBV27,-,ASSLEGTYADTQY
TRBV28,-,ASSLLTGNEKLF
TRBV2,-,ANTGYSTPLEQY
TRBV19,-,ASSLAGQWKAF
TRBV7-2,-,ASSVQGASVDTQY
TRBV7-8,-,ASSLGLALHDTQY
TRBV29-1,-,SVGGDTQY
TRBV5-1,-,ASSLEGLAGSNEQF
TRBV27,-,ASSVDRSTFNEQF